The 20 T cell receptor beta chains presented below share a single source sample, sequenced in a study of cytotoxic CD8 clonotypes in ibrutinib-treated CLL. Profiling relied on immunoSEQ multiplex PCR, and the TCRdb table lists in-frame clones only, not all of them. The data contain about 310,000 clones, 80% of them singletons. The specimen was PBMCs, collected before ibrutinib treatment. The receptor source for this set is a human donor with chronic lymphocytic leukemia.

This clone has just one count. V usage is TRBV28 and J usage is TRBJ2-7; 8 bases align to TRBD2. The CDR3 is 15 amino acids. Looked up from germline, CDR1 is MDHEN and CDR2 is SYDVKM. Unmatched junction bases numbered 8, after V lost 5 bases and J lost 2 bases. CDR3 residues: CASSNSGTFTYEQYF. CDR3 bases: TGTGCCAGCAGTAATAGCGGGACTTTCACCTACGAGCAGTACTTC.

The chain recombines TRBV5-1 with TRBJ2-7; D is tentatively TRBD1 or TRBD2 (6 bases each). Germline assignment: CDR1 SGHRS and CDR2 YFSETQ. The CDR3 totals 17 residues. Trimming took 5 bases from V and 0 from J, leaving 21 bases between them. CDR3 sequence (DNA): TGCGCCAGCAGACCAATACAGGGACTGTCAAGCTCCTACGAGCAGTACTTC. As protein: CASRPIQGLSSSYEQYF.

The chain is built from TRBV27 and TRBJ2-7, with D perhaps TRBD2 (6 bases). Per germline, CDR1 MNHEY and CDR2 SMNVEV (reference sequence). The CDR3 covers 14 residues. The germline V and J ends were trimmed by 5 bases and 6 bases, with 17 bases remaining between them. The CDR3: CASSHRGGIGEQYF. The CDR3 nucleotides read TGTGCCAGCAGTCACCGGGGCGGGATAGGCGAGCAGTACTTC.

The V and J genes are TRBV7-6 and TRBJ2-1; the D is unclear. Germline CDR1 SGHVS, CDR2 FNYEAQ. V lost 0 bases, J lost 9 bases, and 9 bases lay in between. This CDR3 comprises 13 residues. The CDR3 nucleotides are TGTGCCAGCAGCTTAGCTCAAACCCTTGAGCAGTTCTTC. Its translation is CASSLAQTLEQFF. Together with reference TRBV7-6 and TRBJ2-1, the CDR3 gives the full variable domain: GAGVSQSPRYKVTKRGQDVALRCDPISGHVSLYWYRQALGQGPEFLTYFNYEAQQDKSGLPNDRFSAERPEGSISTLTIQRTEQRDSAMYRCASSLAQTLEQFFGPGTRLTVL.

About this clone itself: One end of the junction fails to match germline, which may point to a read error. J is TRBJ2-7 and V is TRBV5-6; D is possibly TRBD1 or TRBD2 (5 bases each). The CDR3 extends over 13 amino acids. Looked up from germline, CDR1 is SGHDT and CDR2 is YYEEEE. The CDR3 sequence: CASSLPVGTTTSF. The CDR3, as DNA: TGTGCCAGCAGCCTCCCCGTCGGGACGACTACTTCCTTC.

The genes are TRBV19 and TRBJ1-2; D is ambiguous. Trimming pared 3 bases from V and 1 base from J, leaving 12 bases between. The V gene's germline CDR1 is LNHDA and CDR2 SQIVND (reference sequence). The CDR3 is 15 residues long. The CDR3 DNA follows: TGTGCCAGTAGTATCCAATCTGGTCTTAACTATGGCTACACCTTC. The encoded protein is CASSIQSGLNYGYTF.

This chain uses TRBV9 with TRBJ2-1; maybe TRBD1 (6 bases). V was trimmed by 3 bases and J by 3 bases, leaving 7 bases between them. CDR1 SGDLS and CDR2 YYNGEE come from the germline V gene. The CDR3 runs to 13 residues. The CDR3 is CASSETGYNEQFF. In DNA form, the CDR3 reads TGTGCCAGCAGCGAGACAGGCTACAATGAGCAGTTCTTC.

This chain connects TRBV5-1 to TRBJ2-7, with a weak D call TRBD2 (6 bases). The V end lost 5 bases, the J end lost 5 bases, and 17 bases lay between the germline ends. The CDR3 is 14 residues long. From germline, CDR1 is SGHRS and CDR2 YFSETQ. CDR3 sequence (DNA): TGCGCCAGCAGTACCATATCGGGGGACGACGAGCAGTACTTC. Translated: CASSTISGDDEQYF.

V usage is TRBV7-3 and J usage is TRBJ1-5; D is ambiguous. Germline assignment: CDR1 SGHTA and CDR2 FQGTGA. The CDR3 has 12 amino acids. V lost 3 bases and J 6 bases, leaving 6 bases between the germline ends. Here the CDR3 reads CASSFNLQPQHF. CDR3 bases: TGTGCCAGCAGCTTCAACCTTCAGCCCCAGCATTTT.

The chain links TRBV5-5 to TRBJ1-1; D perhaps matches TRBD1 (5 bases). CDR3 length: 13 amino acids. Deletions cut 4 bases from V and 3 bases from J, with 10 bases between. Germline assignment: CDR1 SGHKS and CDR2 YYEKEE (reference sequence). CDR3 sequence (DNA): TGTGCCAGCAGCCGAACAGGATACACTGAAGCTTTCTTT. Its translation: CASSRTGYTEAFF.

In DNA, the CDR3 is TGTGCCAGTAGTCTAAACCGACAGGGGGCCGGCTACAATGAGCAGTTCTTC. It translates to CASSLNRQGAGYNEQFF. The chain is built from TRBV19 and TRBJ2-1; 10 nucleotides agree with TRBD1. Unmatched junction bases numbered 10, after V lost 5 bases and J lost 3 bases. Germline-derived CDR1 and CDR2 are LNHDA and SQIVND (reference sequence). The CDR3 totals 17 residues. The full variable domain, its missing parts supplied by reference TRBV19 and TRBJ2-1, is DGGITQSPKYLFRKEGQNVTLSCEQNLNHDAMYWYRQDPGQGLRLIYYSQIVNDFQKGDIAEGYSVSREKKESFPLTVTSAQKNPTAFYLCASSLNRQGAGYNEQFFGPGTRLTVL.

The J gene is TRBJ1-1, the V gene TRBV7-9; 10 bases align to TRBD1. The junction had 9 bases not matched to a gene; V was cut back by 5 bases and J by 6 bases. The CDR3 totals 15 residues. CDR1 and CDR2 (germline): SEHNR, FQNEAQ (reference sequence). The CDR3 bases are TGTGCCAGCAGCCGTGGGACAGGGGTAAACGCTGAAGCTTTCTTT. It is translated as CASSRGTGVNAEAFF.

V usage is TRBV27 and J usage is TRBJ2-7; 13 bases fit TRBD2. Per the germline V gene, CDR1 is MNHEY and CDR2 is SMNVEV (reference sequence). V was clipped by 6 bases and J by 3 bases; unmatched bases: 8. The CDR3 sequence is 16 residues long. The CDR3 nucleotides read TGTGCCAGCAGGCTAGTCGGACTAGCGGGGGTCTACGAGCAGTACTTC. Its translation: CASRLVGLAGVYEQYF.

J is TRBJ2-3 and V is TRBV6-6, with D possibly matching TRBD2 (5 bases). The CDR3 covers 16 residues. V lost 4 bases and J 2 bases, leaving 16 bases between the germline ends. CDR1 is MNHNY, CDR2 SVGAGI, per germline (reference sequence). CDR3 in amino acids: CASSFPPQRITDTQYF. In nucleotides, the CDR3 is TGTGCCAGCAGTTTCCCCCCCCAGCGGATCACAGATACGCAGTATTTT.

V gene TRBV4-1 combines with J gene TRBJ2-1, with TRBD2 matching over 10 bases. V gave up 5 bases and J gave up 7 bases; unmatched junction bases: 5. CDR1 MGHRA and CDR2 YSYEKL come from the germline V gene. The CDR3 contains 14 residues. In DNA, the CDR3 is TGCGCCAGCAGCGCGGGACTAGCGTTAAATGAGCAGTTCTTC. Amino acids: CASSAGLALNEQFF.

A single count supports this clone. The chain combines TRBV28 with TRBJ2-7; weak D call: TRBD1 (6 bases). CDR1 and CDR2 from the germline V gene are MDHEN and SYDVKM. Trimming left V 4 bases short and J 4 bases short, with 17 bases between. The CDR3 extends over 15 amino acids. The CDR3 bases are TGTGCCAGCAGTTCCACAGGGAAGAGTATGTACGAGCAGTACTTC. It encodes CASSSTGKSMYEQYF.

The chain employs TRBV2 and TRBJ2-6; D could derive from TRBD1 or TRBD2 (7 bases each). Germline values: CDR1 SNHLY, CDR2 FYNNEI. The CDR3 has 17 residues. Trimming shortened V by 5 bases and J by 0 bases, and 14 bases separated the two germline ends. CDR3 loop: CASSTGEGGSGANVLTF. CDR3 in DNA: TGTGCCAGCAGTACAGGGGAGGGTGGCTCTGGGGCCAACGTCCTGACTTTC.

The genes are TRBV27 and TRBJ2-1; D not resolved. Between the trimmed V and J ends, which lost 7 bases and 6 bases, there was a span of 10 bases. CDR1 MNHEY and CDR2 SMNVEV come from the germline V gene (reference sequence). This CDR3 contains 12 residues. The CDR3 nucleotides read TGTGCCAGCACCCCGGGTGGCAATGAGCAGTTCTTC. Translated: CASTPGGNEQFF.

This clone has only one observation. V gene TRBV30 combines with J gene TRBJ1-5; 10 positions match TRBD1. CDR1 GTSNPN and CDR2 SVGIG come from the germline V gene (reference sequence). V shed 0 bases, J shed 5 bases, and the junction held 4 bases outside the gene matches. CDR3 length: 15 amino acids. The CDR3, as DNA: TGTGCCTGGAGTGTGGGACAGGGGTACGATCAGCCCCAGCATTTT. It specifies CAWSVGQGYDQPQHF.

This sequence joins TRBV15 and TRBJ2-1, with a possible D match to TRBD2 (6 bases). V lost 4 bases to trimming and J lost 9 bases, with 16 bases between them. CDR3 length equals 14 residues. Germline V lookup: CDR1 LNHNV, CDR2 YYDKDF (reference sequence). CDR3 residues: CATSIRREPVEQFF. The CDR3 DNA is TGTGCCACCAGCATTCGCCGGGAGCCGGTTGAGCAGTTCTTC.